This TCR beta chain was sequenced in a study of shared clonotypes between healthy human individuals. It was roughly 88 million PBMCs that unsorted samples used for genomic DNA. Each PCR replicate run on unsorted PBMC took in 300 ng DNA, around 30,000 T cell genomes. Clones were sequenced by immunoSEQ multiplex PCR, and TCRdb holds only the in-frame ones, with some missing. This table holds approximately 500,000 clones, roughly 80% found once. CDR1 MNHEY and CDR2 SMNVEV come from the germline V gene (reference sequence). V dropped 7 bases and J dropped 4 bases, with 14 bases sitting between them. This CDR3 has 13 residues.

V is TRBV27 and J is TRBJ2-7; the D gene is possibly TRBD2 (7 bases). The sequenced sample consisted of PBMCs. The receptor comes from a middle-aged woman in good health. Some clones in this sample may be carry-over from other donors' samples. CDR3 in amino acids: CASTQGRGYEQYF. As DNA, the CDR3 is TGTGCCAGCACCCAGGGGAGGGGGTACGAGCAGTACTTC.